This TCR beta chain came from a study of blood T cell repertoires in COVID-19. Profiling relied on immunoSEQ multiplex PCR, and the TCRdb table lists in-frame clones only, not all of them. The data hold some 64,000 clones, with approximately 79% observed a single time. The CDR3 runs 18 residues. Per germline, CDR1 MRHNA and CDR2 SNTAGT. Losses at the gene ends were 0 bases for V and 5 bases for J; bases not matched to a gene: 14. The sequenced material came from peripheral blood. This receptor was identified in a man aged 55-75 years with acute or convalescent COVID-19. This chain joins TRBV6-4 and TRBJ1-1; 8 positions match TRBD1. The DNA of the CDR3 is TGTGCCAGCAGTGACTCGGGGGGGCAGGGGGCCGGTTATACTGAAGCTTTCTTT. Translating it yields CASSDSGGQGAGYTEAFF.